Following are 8 T cell receptor beta chains from one sample sequenced in a study of T cell responses to AZD1222 COVID-19 vaccine. The table came from immunoSEQ multiplex PCR; TCRdb's copy has only in-frame clones and leaves some out. The repertoire holds about 180,000 clones, with about 91% as singletons. The sample here was peripheral blood, taken on day 0 of AZD1222 vaccination. These receptors came from an adult in good health.

The chain couples TRBV19 to TRBJ1-2; unclear D gene. Deletions cut 2 bases from V and 8 bases from J, with 9 bases between. Germline CDR1 and CDR2: LNHDA and SQIVND (reference sequence). The CDR3 runs to 12 residues. The CDR3 protein is CASSIQERGYTF. DNA for the CDR3: TGTGCCAGTAGTATACAAGAGCGAGGCTACACCTTC.

A note on this clone: The sample carries other DNA sequences with the same CDR3. This chain joins TRBV15 and TRBJ1-1, with D uncertain. The germline CDR1 and CDR2 sequences are LNHNV and YYDKDF (reference sequence). The CDR3 contains 14 residues. V was shortened by 0 bases and J by 1 base, with 6 bases between the two germline ends. The chain's CDR3 is CATSRDRGNTEAFF. The CDR3 nucleotides are TGTGCCACCAGCAGAGATAGAGGGAACACTGAAGCTTTCTTT.

This clone has only one observation. The chain carries TRBV15 and TRBJ1-4; D not resolved. This CDR3 spans 14 amino acids. Trimming removed 3 bases at V and 0 bases at J, with 5 bases between. Germline V gene lookup returns CDR1 LNHNV and CDR2 YYDKDF (reference sequence). The CDR3 loop reads CATSSHTTNEKLFF. DNA for the CDR3: TGTGCCACCAGCAGTCATACAACTAATGAAAAACTGTTTTTT.

A few counts support this clone. V is TRBV5-6 and J is TRBJ1-3; D is possibly TRBD1 (6 bases). V shed 10 bases and J shed 0 bases, with 20 bases lying between them. CDR3 length: 16 amino acids. Germline loops: CDR1 SGHDT, CDR2 YYEEEE. The CDR3: CASRQGHRPSGNTIYF. The CDR3 DNA follows: TGTGCCTCTCGCCAGGGACACCGCCCCTCTGGAAACACCATATATTTT. The full variable domain, with the rest looked up from reference TRBV5-6 and TRBJ1-3, is DAGVTQSPTHLIKTRGQQVTLRCSPKSGHDTVSWYQQALGQGPQFIFQYYEEEERQRGNFPDRFSGHQFPNYSSELNVNALLLGDSALYLCASRQGHRPSGNTIYFGEGSWLTVV.

V usage is TRBV6-5 and J usage is TRBJ2-7; D might be TRBD2 (6 bases). The CDR3 sequence is 11 residues long. V was clipped by 10 bases and J by 4 bases, with 11 bases between them. Germline assignment: CDR1 MNHEY and CDR2 SVGAGI. The CDR3 sequence: CATGGLYEQYF. The CDR3 DNA reads TGTGCCACCGGGGGACTTTACGAGCAGTACTTC.

The chain uses TRBV4-1 and TRBJ1-6, with no clear D. Germline values: CDR1 MGHRA, CDR2 YSYEKL. This CDR3 has 15 residues. Trimming took off 3 bases at V and 5 bases at J, with 11 bases between the two ends. DNA of the CDR3: TGCGCCAGCAGCCAGGAGGCCATTAATAATTCACCCCTCCACTTT. This encodes CASSQEAINNSPLHF.

The J gene is TRBJ2-3, the V gene TRBV4-2; 10 bases fit TRBD1. Germline CDR1 reads LGHNA; CDR2 reads YNFKEQ. The CDR3 sequence is 17 residues long. V lost 4 bases, J lost 0 bases, and 7 bases stayed unmatched. CDR3 protein: CASSPHGGQGSTDTQYF. CDR3 nucleotides: TGTGCCAGCAGCCCGCACGGGGGACAGGGGAGCACAGATACGCAGTATTTT.

The chain links TRBV5-4 to TRBJ1-1; 8 nucleotides align to TRBD1. The germline CDR1 and CDR2 sequences are SGHNT and YYREEE (reference sequence). J gave up 1 base and V 8 bases, and 4 bases lay outside the gene matches. The CDR3 runs 13 residues. The CDR3 DNA is TGTGCCAGTAATGGACAGGGGAACACTGAAGCTTTCTTT. Protein product: CASNGQGNTEAFF.